Following are 24 T cell receptor beta chains from one sample sequenced in a study of control samples from healthy donors and cancer patients. Profiling relied on immunoSEQ multiplex PCR, and the TCRdb table lists in-frame clones only, not all of them. The sample gives about 85,000 clones, about 88% of which show up once; approximately 7.6% is in the top ten. The sample consisted of blood. The receptor set was obtained from an older woman in good health.

The chain has TRBV2 and TRBJ1-2; D is unresolved. V was trimmed by 4 bases and J by 7 bases, leaving 10 bases between them. The CDR3 extends over 12 amino acids. Looked up from germline, CDR1 is SNHLY and CDR2 is FYNNEI. The CDR3 is CASSVSAAGYTF. DNA for the CDR3: TGTGCCAGCAGTGTGTCCGCCGCTGGCTACACCTTC.

The J gene is TRBJ2-7, the V gene TRBV10-3; 8 bases are shared with TRBD1. J gave up 4 bases and V 7 bases, and 9 bases lay outside the gene matches. CDR3 length: 14 amino acids. Per the germline V gene, CDR1 is ENHRY and CDR2 is SYGVKD. CDR3 nucleotides: TGTGCCATCAAGAAGCAGGGGGCGGGTTACGAGCAGTACTTC. Its translation: CAIKKQGAGYEQYF.

V usage is TRBV6-5 and J usage is TRBJ1-1; tentative D call: TRBD1 (5 bases). V was clipped by 6 bases and J by 4 bases, with 15 bases between them. The CDR3 length is 14 residues. CDR1 is MNHEY and CDR2 is SVGAGI in the germline V gene. The CDR3 here is CASSPVGAGTEAFF. CDR3 in DNA: TGTGCCAGCAGCCCCGTTGGGGCGGGCACTGAAGCTTTCTTT.

This clone has just one count. The chain has TRBV29-1 and TRBJ1-2; the D gene is possibly TRBD1 (5 bases). Germline V CDR1 and CDR2: SQVTM, ANQGSEA. Trimming removed 2 bases at V and 4 bases at J, with 11 bases between. The CDR3 is 13 residues long. The CDR3 region is CSVELGAGYGYTF. As DNA, the CDR3 is TGCAGCGTTGAACTCGGGGCCGGCTATGGCTACACCTTC.

The chain links TRBV18 to TRBJ2-3; D might be TRBD1 (6 bases). From germline, CDR1 is KGHSH and CDR2 LQKENI. This CDR3 has 15 amino acids. Trimming took 3 bases from V and 3 from J, leaving 13 bases between them. The CDR3 DNA reads as TGTGCCAGCTCACCCCCAGGGGTGAGGACAGATACGCAGTATTTT. It is translated as CASSPPGVRTDTQYF.

The chain combines TRBV9 with TRBJ1-6; 8 bases align to TRBD1. Germline CDR1 SGDLS, CDR2 YYNGEE. V gave up 5 bases and J gave up 7 bases; unmatched junction bases: 8. This CDR3 is built from 15 residues. CDR3 DNA sequence: TGTGCCAGCAGTGGACAGGGTTTTGTCAATTCACCCCTCCACTTT. Translation gives CASSGQGFVNSPLHF.

The chain recombines TRBV7-2 with TRBJ2-2, with 14 bases fitting TRBD2. This CDR3 spans 17 amino acids. Trimming at V came to 10 bases and at J to 2 bases, leaving 9 bases not matched to a gene. CDR1 and CDR2 from the germline V gene are SGHTA and FQGNSA. In nucleotides, the CDR3 is TGTGCCACCAGAGCAGGACTAGCGGGGGGAAACACCGGGGAGCTGTTTTTT. It translates to CATRAGLAGGNTGELFF.

V usage is TRBV4-1 and J usage is TRBJ2-7; weak D call: TRBD1 (6 bases). Trimming cost V 3 bases and J 9 bases, with 18 bases left between them. This CDR3 region has 14 residues. The germline V gene encodes CDR1 MGHRA and CDR2 YSYEKL. CDR3 protein: CASSQTTQQGTQYF. In DNA form, the CDR3 reads TGCGCCAGCAGCCAGACCACCCAACAGGGAACGCAGTACTTC.

V and J are TRBV4-2 and TRBJ1-5; 7 bases fit TRBD1. The germline CDR1 and CDR2 sequences are LGHNA and YNFKEQ. J lost 0 bases, V lost 2 bases, and 7 bases had no gene match. The CDR3 is 17 residues long. The DNA of the CDR3 is TGTGCCAGCAGCCAATTGACCGGGACAGCTAGCAATCAGCCCCAGCATTTT. Its protein product is CASSQLTGTASNQPQHF.

J is TRBJ1-6 and V is TRBV28; unclear D gene. Germline CDR1 reads MDHEN; CDR2 reads SYDVKM. This CDR3 comprises 14 residues. V was pared by 6 bases and J by 6 bases, with 12 bases between. DNA for the CDR3: TGTGCCAGCAGCCCCGGAAGGGCTAATTCACCCCTCCACTTT. It translates to CASSPGRANSPLHF.

This sequence joins TRBV4-1 and TRBJ1-2; D is unclear. V lost 3 bases, J lost 5 bases, and 16 bases lay in between. This CDR3 has 15 amino acids. Per germline, CDR1 MGHRA and CDR2 YSYEKL. The CDR3 is CASSQPTGRLYGYTF. DNA of the CDR3: TGCGCCAGCAGCCAGCCAACCGGACGGCTATATGGCTACACCTTC.

J is TRBJ1-5 and V is TRBV6-1, with 7 bases matching TRBD1. The CDR3 runs to 16 residues. Germline V gene sequence: CDR1 MNHNS, CDR2 SASEGT. Germline trimming cut 0 bases from V and 8 bases from J; bases unmatched to any gene: 10. CDR3 sequence (DNA): TGTGCCAGCAGTGAAGCCGCAGAGGGGGCTGGAAAGCCCCAGCATTTT. It encodes CASSEAAEGAGKPQHF.

The chain recombines TRBV12-1 with TRBJ2-7; TRBD2, as called in the table, went unchecked against the DNA. TRBV12-1 is a recognized pseudogene. This CDR3 region has 14 residues. CDR3 DNA sequence: TGTGCCAGCAGTCCTCCCGGGACTCACTACGAGCAGTACTTC. As protein: CASSPPGTHYEQYF.

This chain joins TRBV11-3 and TRBJ1-1; possibly TRBD1 for D (5 bases). CDR3 length: 14 amino acids. Per germline, CDR1 SGHNT and CDR2 YENEEA. The germline V and J ends were trimmed by 6 bases and 1 base, with 12 bases remaining between them. CDR3 in amino acids: CASSPGGTNTEAFF. In nucleotides, the CDR3 is TGTGCCAGCAGTCCTGGCGGGACGAACACTGAAGCTTTCTTT.

The chain couples TRBV6-1 to TRBJ2-7; TRBD2 agrees at 7 bases. The CDR3 loop spans 16 amino acids. Germline V lookup: CDR1 MNHNS, CDR2 SASEGT. The V segment lost 4 bases and the J segment 0 bases; nucleotides outside the gene matches: 9. CDR3 region: CASSAVGGGGSYEQYF. The DNA for the CDR3 is TGTGCCAGCAGTGCGGTTGGGGGGGGAGGCTCCTACGAGCAGTACTTC.

The J gene is TRBJ2-5, the V gene TRBV12-5; tentatively, D is TRBD1 (6 bases). CDR1 is LGHNT, CDR2 FRNRAP, per germline. The CDR3 extends over 12 amino acids. V lost 7 bases to trimming and J lost 3 bases, with 9 bases between them. CDR3 amino acids: CASVQGEETQYF. As DNA, the CDR3 is TGTGCTAGTGTACAGGGCGAAGAGACCCAGTACTTC.

In this sample, this clone turned up once. This chain links TRBV6-6 with TRBJ2-6; D uncertain. There are 14 residues in the CDR3. Looked up from germline, CDR1 is MNHNY and CDR2 is SVGAGI (reference sequence). With 5 bases removed from V and 0 bases from J, the gap between germline ends came to 5 bases. The CDR3 region is CASSGTSGANVLTF. CDR3 DNA: TGTGCCAGCAGTGGCACCTCTGGGGCCAACGTCCTGACTTTC.

The chain recombines TRBV10-3 with TRBJ1-2, with D uncertain. Germline V lookup: CDR1 ENHRY, CDR2 SYGVKD. The germline V and J ends were trimmed by 4 bases and 0 bases, with 12 bases remaining between them. The CDR3 is 15 residues long. The CDR3 nucleotides are TGTGCCATCAGTGTTACGCCAGCTTCTAACTATGGCTACACCTTC. Translating it yields CAISVTPASNYGYTF.

Concerning this clone itself: The same CDR3 is also encoded by other DNA sequences in this sample. The chain carries TRBV9 and TRBJ2-3; D is unclear. This CDR3 is 12 amino acids long. V lost 2 bases and J 0 bases, leaving 1 base between the germline ends. Germline V gene sequence: CDR1 SGDLS, CDR2 YYNGEE. CDR3 in amino acids: CASSVSTDTQYF. In DNA form, the CDR3 reads TGTGCCAGCAGCGTCAGCACAGATACGCAGTATTTT.

V gene TRBV27 combines with J gene TRBJ1-2; 11 bases align to TRBD1. With 5 bases clipped from V and 7 bases from J, the junction kept 9 bases outside the gene matches. This CDR3 is built from 15 residues. In germline, CDR1 is MNHEY, CDR2 SMNVEV (reference sequence). CDR3 DNA: TGTGCCAGCAGTCCTAGGGGACAGGGGGTCGGTGGCTACACCTTC. Encoded protein: CASSPRGQGVGGYTF.

The genes are TRBV19 and TRBJ2-2, with a tentative D call TRBD2 (6 bases). The CDR3 has 13 residues. Germline V lookup: CDR1 LNHDA, CDR2 SQIVND (reference sequence). The V gene lost 3 bases and the J gene lost 6 bases, with 8 bases spanning the gap. The CDR3 protein is CASSIAGSGELFF. The CDR3, as DNA: TGTGCCAGTAGTATTGCGGGGTCCGGGGAGCTGTTTTTT.

The V and J genes are TRBV11-2 and TRBJ2-7; D possibly corresponds to TRBD2 (5 bases). Germline V CDR1 and CDR2: SGHAT, FQNNGV. V was shortened by 8 bases and J by 5 bases, with 34 bases between the two germline ends. The CDR3 loop spans 19 amino acids. For the CDR3, the DNA is TGTGCCAGCCCCGGGTCATTCCGATTATGCCGGGGAAGGATCAACGAGCAGTACTTC. It specifies CASPGSFRLCRGRINEQYF.

V is TRBV7-8 and J is TRBJ1-1, with 10 positions matching TRBD1. With V trimmed by 5 bases and J by 4 bases, 10 bases remained unmatched. The germline CDR1 and CDR2 sequences are SGHVS and FQNEAQ. The CDR3 runs to 16 residues. As DNA, the CDR3 is TGTGCCAGCAGCGCCTCAAGGGGACAGGGGTTCACTGAAGCTTTCTTT. It codes for CASSASRGQGFTEAFF.

The rearrangement links TRBV2 to TRBJ1-3; no clear D. Germline V gene lookup returns CDR1 SNHLY and CDR2 FYNNEI. This CDR3 contains 16 residues. V was shortened by 6 bases and J by 4 bases, with 19 bases between the two germline ends. In DNA form, the CDR3 reads TGTGCCAGCAGGTTCTACCCCGTCGGGCCCGGAAACACCATATATTTT. The encoded protein is CASRFYPVGPGNTIYF.